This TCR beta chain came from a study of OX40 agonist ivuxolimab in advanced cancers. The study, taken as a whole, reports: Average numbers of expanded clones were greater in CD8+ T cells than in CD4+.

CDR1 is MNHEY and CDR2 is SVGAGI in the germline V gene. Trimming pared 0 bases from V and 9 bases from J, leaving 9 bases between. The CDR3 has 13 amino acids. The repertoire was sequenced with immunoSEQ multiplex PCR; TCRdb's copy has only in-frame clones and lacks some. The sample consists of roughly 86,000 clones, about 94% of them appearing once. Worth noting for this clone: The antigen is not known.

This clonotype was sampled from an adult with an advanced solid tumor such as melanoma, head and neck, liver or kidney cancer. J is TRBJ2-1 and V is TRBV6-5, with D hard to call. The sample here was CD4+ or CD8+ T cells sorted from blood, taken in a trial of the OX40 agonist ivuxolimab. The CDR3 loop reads CASSYSRVTEQFF. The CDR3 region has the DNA TGTGCCAGCAGTTACTCGAGAGTAACTGAGCAGTTCTTC.